This TCR beta chain was recovered during a study of beta chain features in type 1 diabetes listed by TCRdb under 2018. With respect to the entire study: No differences in mean age, gender distribution, total cell number or subset yield were found between patients and healthy donors. A total of roughly 98,000,000 sorted cells were examined across all samples, and RNA yield correlated strongly with the number of cells per subset. The study compared the TCRB repertoires of sorted circulating CD4+ T cell subsets in recently diagnosed type 1 diabetes patients with those in matched healthy donors. Regulatory and stem cell-like memory subsets were isolated from only 8 patients and 8 healthy donors, whereas naive and central memory subsets came from all 30 or so donors.

What the work shows at the level of the full study, not this receptor alone: A moderate but significant shortening of TCRB CDR3 length was observed in type 1 diabetes patients in all four CD4+ subsets. PCR may preferentially amplify shorter templates, but because patient and control samples were amplified and corrected together, any resulting skew would affect both groups equally. Because cDNA was sequenced instead of genomic DNA, highly expressing activated cells could be over-represented, though the groups showed no difference in activation or CD3 levels. Only small numbers of individuals were included in the HLA sub-analyses, which left unresolved whether HLA type had any influence on TCRB rearrangement. At VDJ recombination sites, patients with type 1 diabetes made fewer insertions and deleted more nucleotides, a pattern implying thymic rearrangement abnormalities. The naive, central memory and regulatory TCRB repertoires appeared to resemble one another more closely among patients than among healthy donors.

The entire isolated RNA was reverse transcribed using the High Capacity cDNA Reverse Transcription Kit, and thus expressed TCRB transcripts were sequenced. Deep immunoSEQ sequencing was applied to naive, central memory and regulatory T cell samples, giving an average of around 4 million total reads per sample. After sorted cells were lysed in RLT buffer, RNA was extracted with DNase-treated RNeasy Micro or Mini kits, with the choice depending on cell number. Each cell subset was processed on its own to prevent cross-contamination, while patient and healthy donor samples were processed together. TCRB sequences were amplified from cDNA with the immunoSEQ multiplex PCR, producing 87-bp fragments spanning the CDR3 region. Amplicons were sequenced on the Illumina HiSeq platform. From the authors' description of their analysis: Synthetic template baselines were used to correct PCR bias computationally, reads within Hamming distance 2 were collapsed, and singletons that could not be merged were discarded. Reads were aligned to IMGT to assign V, D and J genes, CDR3 length, and insertions or deletions at six rearrangement sites. Within each subset, clonotype counts were normalized to the number of sorted cells before true diversity and Gini coefficients were calculated with the tcR R package. The overlap coefficient, calculated on TCRB nucleotide sequences, was used to measure repertoire sharing. Out-of-frame TCRB sequences from naive cells were analyzed to stand in for the pre-selection repertoire. TCRdb retrieved this table from immuneACCESS and kept in-frame rearrangements only. Not all clones are present; in checked studies, unresolved V genes account for under half, and no reason is known for the remainder. V and J calls and clone size follow that table, whereas D and trimming were derived from the DNA. The sample table records 620,000 or so clones; 15% to 17% of these occur just once. The ten largest make up approximately 0.093% of the sample.

From each donor, a single peripheral blood sample of 100 to 150 mL on average was drawn into heparinised tubes. A BD FACSAria II was used to sort naive, central memory, regulatory and stem cell-like memory CD4+ T cells with a panel that included CD45RO, CCR7, CD25, CD127, CD95 and CD27. Purity was above 95% for every sorted population. PBMCs were isolated right away by Lymphoprep density gradient centrifugation and were stained directly, without culture. So that batch effects would be minimized, each experiment stained and sorted samples in pairs, pairing one healthy donor with one patient. This clone was observed a few times. Its antigen is unknown. No base-level quality is on record; no much larger clone is a single base apart. Reading the germline V gene gives CDR1 MNHEY and CDR2 SVGAGI. From cysteine to phenylalanine, the CDR3 is 15 amino acids long. The entry retains the CDR3 DNA only, 45 bases that are in frame from base 1. V loses 2 bases of germline sequence and J loses 2 bases, and the interval between the two ends is 13 bases.

Sequenced input: naive CD4+ T cells from blood. This specimen's cell subset or site label, interpreted: true naive CD4+ T cells. This receptor was identified in a young man in good health. The V and J segments used are TRBV6-5 and TRBJ2-7; a tentative D match to TRBD2 spans 6 bases. The bases read TGTGCCAGCAGTTACGGCGGGATGGGACCCTACGAGCAGTACTTC. This yields the protein CASSYGGMGPYEQYF.